The TCR beta chain under discussion was sequenced for a study of beta chain features in type 1 diabetes. Germline V gives CDR1 SGHTA, CDR2 FQGNSA. With V trimmed by 5 bases and J by 6 bases, 21 bases remained unmatched. This CDR3 has 18 residues. As for this clone: Antigen specificity is unknown.

Study-level findings and limits: High TCR expression in some cells could lead to their over-representation in cDNA sequencing.

Isolated RNA was reverse transcribed in full, so expressed TCRB transcripts were sequenced. TCRdb's copy holds only in-frame clones and misses some; the assay was immunoSEQ multiplex PCR. Of hundreds of thousands of clones in the sample, less than 20% are singletons; the top ten hold about 0.093%. The TCR originated in a man aged 18 to 29 in good health. The V and J genes are TRBV7-2 and TRBJ2-7; 8 nucleotides agree with TRBD2. The sample comprised naive CD4+ T cells from blood. CDR3 loop: CASSLYLTGTRLRGEQYF. Written as DNA, the CDR3 is TGTGCCAGCAGCCTATACCTCACCGGGACTAGGTTGCGTGGCGAGCAGTACTTC.